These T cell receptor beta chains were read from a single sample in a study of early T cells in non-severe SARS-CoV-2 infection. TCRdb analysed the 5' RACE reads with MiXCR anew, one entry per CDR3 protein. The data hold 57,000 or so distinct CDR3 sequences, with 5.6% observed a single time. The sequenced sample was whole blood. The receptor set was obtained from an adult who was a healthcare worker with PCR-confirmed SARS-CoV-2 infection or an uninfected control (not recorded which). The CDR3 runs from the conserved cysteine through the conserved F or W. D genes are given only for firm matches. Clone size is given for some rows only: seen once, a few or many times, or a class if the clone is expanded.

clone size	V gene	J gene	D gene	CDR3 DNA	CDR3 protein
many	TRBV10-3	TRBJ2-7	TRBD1	TGTGCCATCACCCGGGACAGGGAGGTTTACGAGCAGTACTTC	CAITRDREVYEQYF
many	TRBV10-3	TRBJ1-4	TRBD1	TGTGCCATCAGTACACGACAGGGGGCAGGTGAAAAACTGTTTTTT	CAISTRQGAGEKLFF
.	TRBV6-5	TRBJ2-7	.	TGTGCCAGCAGTTACTCGACCGTAGGTACCCTGGCATCCTACGAGCAGTACTTC	CASSYSTVGTLASYEQYF
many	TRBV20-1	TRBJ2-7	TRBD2	TGCAGTGCTAGAGATTTCCTAGCGGGAGGTATCCAATCCTACGAGCAGTACTTC	CSARDFLAGGIQSYEQYF
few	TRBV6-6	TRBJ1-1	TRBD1	TGTGCCAGCAGTTATGGACAGGGGGCGAACACTGAAGCTTTCTTT	CASSYGQGANTEAFF
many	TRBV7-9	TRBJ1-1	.	TGTGCCAGCAGCTCTGGGGTAAGGATGAACACTGAAGCTTTCTTT	CASSSGVRMNTEAFF
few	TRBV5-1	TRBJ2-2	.	TGCGCCAGCAGTCGGGGAGGAACCGGGGAGCTGTTTTTT	CASSRGGTGELFF
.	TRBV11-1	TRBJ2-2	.	TGTGCCAGCGCAGGGACTCGGAACACCGGGGAGCTGTTTTTT	CASAGTRNTGELFF
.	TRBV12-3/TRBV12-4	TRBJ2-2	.	TGTGCCAGCAGTTTCCGACAGCACACCGGGGAGCTGTTTTTT	CASSFRQHTGELFF
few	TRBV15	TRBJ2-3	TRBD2	TGTGCCACCAGCAGAGGCCTAAGGTCGGAGCGGGAGGCCACAGATACGCAGTATTTT	CATSRGLRSEREATDTQYF
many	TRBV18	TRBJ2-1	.	TGTGCCAGCTCACCACGAGGGAGCGATGAGCAGTTCTTC	CASSPRGSDEQFF
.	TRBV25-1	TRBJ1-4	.	TGTGCCAGCAGACGGGGCGGTGAAAAACTGTTTTTT	CASRRGGEKLFF
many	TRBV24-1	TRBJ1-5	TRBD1	TGTGCCACCAGTGATCCTGGACAGGGGGCGTCTAGCCCTAACAATCAGCCCCAGCATTTT	CATSDPGQGASSPNNQPQHF
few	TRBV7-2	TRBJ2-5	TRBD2	TGTGCCAGCAGCCCAGCGGGGGGGCAACAAGAGACCCAGTACTTC	CASSPAGGQQETQYF
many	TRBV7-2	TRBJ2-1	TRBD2	TGTGCCAGCAGCTGGACTAGCGGTACTTACAATGAGCAGTTCTTC	CASSWTSGTYNEQFF
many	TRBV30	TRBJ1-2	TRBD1	TGTGCCTGGGGACGGGACAGGGGGTACTATGGCTACACCTTC	CAWGRDRGYYGYTF
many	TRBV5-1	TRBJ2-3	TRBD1	TGCGCCAGCCGTAAGACAGGGGATTTCACAGATACGCAGTATTTT	CASRKTGDFTDTQYF
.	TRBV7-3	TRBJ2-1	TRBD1	TGTGCCAGCAGCTTAAAAGACAGGGTTTCCTACAATGAGCAGTTCTTC	CASSLKDRVSYNEQFF
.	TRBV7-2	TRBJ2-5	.	TGTGCCAGCAGCTTATCCGGGATTTTCCGACAAGAGACCCAGTACTTC	CASSLSGIFRQETQYF
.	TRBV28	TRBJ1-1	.	TGTGCCAGCAGTTTATTAGGGAGGAACACTGAAGCTTTCTTT	CASSLLGRNTEAFF
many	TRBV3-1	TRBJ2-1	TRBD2	TGTGCCAGCAGCCGACTAGCGGGGAGTAACAATGAGCAGTTCTTC	CASSRLAGSNNEQFF